This T cell receptor beta chain is from a study of blood T cells in healthy people across ages. This clonotype appeared many times. This CDR3 has 15 residues. The germline CDR1 and CDR2 sequences are ENHRY and SYGVKD. Trimming took 0 bases from V and 5 from J; bases not matched to a gene: 4. Through a sample-barcoded 5' primer and a J-beta primer mix, a second PCR was run for about 7 to 12 cycles. TCRdb ran MiXCR on the 5' RACE reads and lists one entry per CDR3 protein. The table shows around 1.7 million distinct CDR3 sequences, with roughly 27% occurring only once. This TCR was recovered from a woman in her thirties in good health. The V and J genes are TRBV10-3 and TRBJ2-1, with 7 bases fitting TRBD2. The sequenced sample was blood. The CDR3 DNA follows: TGTGCCATCAGTGAGTCCGGACTAGTAGACAATGAGCAGTTCTTC. It yields the protein CAISESGLVDNEQFF.